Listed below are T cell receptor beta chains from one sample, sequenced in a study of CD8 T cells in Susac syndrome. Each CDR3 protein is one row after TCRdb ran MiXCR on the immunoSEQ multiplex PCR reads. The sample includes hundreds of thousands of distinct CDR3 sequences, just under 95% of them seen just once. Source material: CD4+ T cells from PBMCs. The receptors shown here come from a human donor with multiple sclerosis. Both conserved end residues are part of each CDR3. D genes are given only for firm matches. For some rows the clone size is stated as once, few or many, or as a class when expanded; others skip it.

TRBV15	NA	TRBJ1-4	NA	TGTGCCACCAGCAGAGATCAGGGTCCGGATGAAAAACTGTTTTTT	CATSRDQGPDEKLFF
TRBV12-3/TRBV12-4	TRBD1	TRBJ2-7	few	TGTGCCAGCAGTCGGGACAGGGGCTACGAGCAGTACTTC	CASSRDRGYEQYF
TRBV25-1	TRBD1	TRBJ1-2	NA	TGTGCCAGCAGGGACCGGGACAGGGGAGGCTACACCTTC	CASRDRDRGGYTF
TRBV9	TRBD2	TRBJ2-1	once	TGTGCCAGCAGCGTAGTAACGGGAGGGCAGTTCTTC	CASSVVTGGQFF
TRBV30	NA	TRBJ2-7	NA	TGTGCCGGCTTGGGGGTGGCCACCTACGAGCAGTACTTC	CAGLGVATYEQYF
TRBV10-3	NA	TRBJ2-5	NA	TGTGCCATCAGTGACCCGCCGGCGGTTCAGGAGACCCAGTACTTC	CAISDPPAVQETQYF
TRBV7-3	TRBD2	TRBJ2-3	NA	TGTGCCAGCAGCGCAGGGACTAGCGGGGGGTGGGGCACAGATACGCAGTATTTT	CASSAGTSGGWGTDTQYF
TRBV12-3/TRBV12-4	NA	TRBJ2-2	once	TGTGCCAGCACCCGACAGAGCACCGGGGAGCTGTTTTTT	CASTRQSTGELFF
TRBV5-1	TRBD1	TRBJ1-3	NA	TGCGCCAGCAGCTTGGGGCCGACAGGGACTGGAAACACCATATATTTT	CASSLGPTGTGNTIYF
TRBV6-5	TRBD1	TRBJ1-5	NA	TGTGCCAGCAGTTACTCGAGGGGGACAGATCAGCCCCAGCATTTT	CASSYSRGTDQPQHF
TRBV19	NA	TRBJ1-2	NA	TGTGCCAGTAGTATAAACAGAAACTATGGCTACACCTTC	CASSINRNYGYTF
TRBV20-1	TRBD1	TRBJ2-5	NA	TGCAGTGCTAGAGATCGACAGGGCCAAGAGACCCAGTACTTC	CSARDRQGQETQYF
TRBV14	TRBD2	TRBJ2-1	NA	TGTGCCAGCAGCCAAAGCAGGCTAGCGGGGACAAATGAGCAGTTCTTC	CASSQSRLAGTNEQFF
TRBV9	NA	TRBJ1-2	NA	TGTGCCAGCAGCGCGGGTATGGCAGGATTAAACTATGGCTACACCTTC	CASSAGMAGLNYGYTF
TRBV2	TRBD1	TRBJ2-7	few	TGTGCCAGCAGTGAAGCTGGTCAGGGGGACTCCTACGAGCAGTACTTC	CASSEAGQGDSYEQYF
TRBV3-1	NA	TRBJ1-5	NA	TGTGCCAGCAGCCATCGCGACGCTCAGCCCCAGCATTTT	CASSHRDAQPQHF
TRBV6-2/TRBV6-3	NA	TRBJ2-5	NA	TGTGCCAGCAGTTACTATGGGGGGCCTAAAGAGACCCAGTACTTC	CASSYYGGPKETQYF
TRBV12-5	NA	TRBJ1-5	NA	TGTGCTAGTGGTTTGTTGTCGGGAGTGAGCAATCAGCCCCAGCATTTT	CASGLLSGVSNQPQHF
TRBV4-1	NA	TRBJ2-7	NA	TGCGCCAGCAGCCAAGGCCTCCGGGGATACGAGCAGTACTTC	CASSQGLRGYEQYF
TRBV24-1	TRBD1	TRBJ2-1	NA	TGTGCCACCAGTGACCCAACTATCAGGGGGCGATCGACCTACAATGAGCAGTTCTTC	CATSDPTIRGRSTYNEQFF
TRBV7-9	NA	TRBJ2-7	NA	TGTGCCAGCAGCTTGGGGGCGGGATTGGGGCAGTACTTC	CASSLGAGLGQYF
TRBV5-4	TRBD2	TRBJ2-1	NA	TGTGCCAGCAGTCCCACCCCTTCGGGAGGGCCTTTCGGGGAGCAGTTCTTC	CASSPTPSGGPFGEQFF
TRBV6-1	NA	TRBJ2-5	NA	TGTGCCAGCAGTGCAGCCTTCTGGTCGGAGACCCAGTACTTC	CASSAAFWSETQYF
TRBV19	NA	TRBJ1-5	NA	TGTGCCAGTAGTCTAGAGTTTCAGCCCCAGCATTTT	CASSLEFQPQHF
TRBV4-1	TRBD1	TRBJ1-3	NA	TGCGCCAGCAGCCAAGGTTTACCGGGACAGGGAAGCTCTGGAAACACCATATATTTT	CASSQGLPGQGSSGNTIYF
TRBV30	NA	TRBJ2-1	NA	TGTGCCTGGCGCTCCCCGGCGGGAAGATACAATGAGCAGTTCTTC	CAWRSPAGRYNEQFF
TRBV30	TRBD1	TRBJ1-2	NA	TGTGCCTGGAATACAGGGGCCCTTAGCTACACCTTC	CAWNTGALSYTF
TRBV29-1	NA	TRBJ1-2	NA	TGCAGCGTTGACTCCGGGGGGAGGAGTGGCTACACCTTC	CSVDSGGRSGYTF
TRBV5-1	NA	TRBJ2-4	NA	TGCGCCAGCAGCGGATCCGGGACCCCTTGGGGAGCCAAAAACATTCAGTACTTC	CASSGSGTPWGAKNIQYF
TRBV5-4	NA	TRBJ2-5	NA	TGTGCCAGCAGAGGACAGCAGGGAACTGAGACCCAGTACTTC	CASRGQQGTETQYF
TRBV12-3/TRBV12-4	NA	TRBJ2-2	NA	TGTGCCAGCAGTTTTTCCCCACAGGGTTCCGGGGAGCTGTTTTTT	CASSFSPQGSGELFF
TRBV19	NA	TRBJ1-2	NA	TGTGCCAGTAGTGCCTACCGGGGCAGTAACTATGGCTACACCTTC	CASSAYRGSNYGYTF
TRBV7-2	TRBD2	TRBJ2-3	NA	TGTGCCAGCAGCTTGACTGCGGGAGGGCCCGATACGCAGTATTTT	CASSLTAGGPDTQYF
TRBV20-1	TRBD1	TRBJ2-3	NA	TGCAGTGCTACCCCCATAATCGGGACAGGGGTCACAGATACGCAGTATTTT	CSATPIIGTGVTDTQYF
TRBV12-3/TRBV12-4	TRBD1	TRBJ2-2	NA	TGTGCCAGCAGTAAATGGGACAGGGGAAAGAATAGCGGGGAGCTGTTTTTT	CASSKWDRGKNSGELFF
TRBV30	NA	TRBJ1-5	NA	TGTGCCTGGAGTGTACACCGACCCCATCAGCCCCAGCATTTT	CAWSVHRPHQPQHF
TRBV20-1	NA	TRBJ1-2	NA	TGCAGTGCTGTGGACACGACGGGCGCTAACTATGGCTACACCTTC	CSAVDTTGANYGYTF
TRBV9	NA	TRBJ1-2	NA	TGTGCCAGCAGCCCAACCGGGACATCAGATGGCTACACCTTC	CASSPTGTSDGYTF
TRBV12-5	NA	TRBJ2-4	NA	TGTGCTAGTGCCCTAGGGTTAGCCAAAAACATTCAGTACTTC	CASALGLAKNIQYF
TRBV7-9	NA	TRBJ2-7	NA	TGTGCCAGCAGCTTAGCCCGGGGGGCCGCCCCCGCCTACGAGCAGTACTTC	CASSLARGAAPAYEQYF
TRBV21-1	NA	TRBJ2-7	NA	TGTGCCAGCAGGAAACACCGGGAAGGGGCCTACGAGCAGTACTTC	CASRKHREGAYEQYF
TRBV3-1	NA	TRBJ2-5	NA	TGTGCCAGCAGTCCATCCGGGACCACGACGGAGACCCAGTACTTC	CASSPSGTTTETQYF
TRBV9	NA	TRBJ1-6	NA	TGTGCCAGCAGCGTAACAACAGATAATTCACCCCTCCACTTT	CASSVTTDNSPLHF
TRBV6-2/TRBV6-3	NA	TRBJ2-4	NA	TGTGCCAGCAGACCCGACAGTAGGAAACCTCTAGCCAAAAACATTCAGTACTTC	CASRPDSRKPLAKNIQYF
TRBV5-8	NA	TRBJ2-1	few	TGTGCCAGCAGCTTGGTACGGGGAAATGAGCAGTTCTTC	CASSLVRGNEQFF